The 16 T cell receptor beta chains given below trace back to one sample, sequenced in a study of vaccination and CD4 T cells after COVID-19. The assay that was used to sequence DNA from cultured CD4+ T cells was the Oncomine TCR Beta short-read assay. Via MiXCR, TCRdb re-called the PCR reads, giving one row per CDR3 protein. The sample has 3,500 to 4,500 distinct CDR3 sequences, under 30% seen once. Treatment given: approximately nine-day PBMC culture with coronavirus spike peptide pools or control peptides (ViraFEST assay). From the unexposed donor, CD4+ T cells were collected ahead of the COVID-19 pandemic (2011-2018). What these receptors recognize is not known. The sequenced sample was CD4+ T cells from blood, cultured in vitro. The receptors were gathered from a human donor in good health.

By share of the sample, this clonotype is medium-sized. The CDR3 here is CASRPGGPSTYQYF. The CDR3 DNA reads TGTGCCAGCAGGCCCGGGGGGCCGAGTACGTATCAGTACTTC. This chain connects TRBV6-1 to TRBJ2-7, with D possibly being TRBD2 (7 bases). The CDR3 length is 14 residues. Germline CDR1 MNHNS, CDR2 SASEGT. V was cut by 6 bases and J by 10 bases, with 22 bases left in between.

The rearrangement uses TRBV5-4 and TRBJ1-1; maybe TRBD1 (5 bases). Germline CDR1 reads SGHNT; CDR2 reads YYREEE (reference sequence). Trimming removed 0 bases from V and 0 bases from J, with 12 bases in between. The CDR3 loop spans 16 amino acids. In DNA form, the CDR3 reads TGTGCCAGCAGCTTGGCCAGCCAGGGAATGAACACTGAAGCTTTCTTT. This codes for CASSLASQGMNTEAFF. Full variable domain (outside the CDR3, taken from reference TRBV5-4 and TRBJ1-1): ETGVTQSPTHLIKTRGQQVTLRCSSQSGHNTVSWYQQALGQGPQFIFQYYREEENGRGNFPPRFSGLQFPNYSSELNVNALELDDSALYLCASSLASQGMNTEAFFGQGTRLTVV.

This clonotype was seen a few times. The rearrangement uses TRBV6-7 and TRBJ2-1; 9 bases fit TRBD2. TRBV6-7 carries the ORF label, with uncertain function. CDR3 length: 19 amino acids. Germline trimming cut 2 bases from V and 2 bases from J; bases unmatched to any gene: 13. This CDR3 reads CASSYHIAERGAPYNEQFF. For the CDR3, the DNA is TGTGCCAGCAGTTACCATATCGCGGAGCGGGGGGCACCCTACAATGAGCAGTTCTTC.

The chain is built from TRBV12-3 or TRBV12-4 and TRBJ2-1; D possibly corresponds to TRBD2 (6 bases). V was trimmed by 2 bases and J by 7 bases, leaving 18 bases between them. This CDR3 contains 16 residues. The CDR3 nucleotides read TGTGCCAGCAGTTTAAGGGGAGGACTAACCATGAATGAGCAGTTCTTC. Its protein product is CASSLRGGLTMNEQFF.

V gene TRBV10-3 combines with J gene TRBJ2-7, with a weak D call TRBD1 (7 bases). V was pared by 7 bases and J by 6 bases, with 16 bases between. Germline values: CDR1 ENHRY, CDR2 SYGVKD. The CDR3 extends over 13 amino acids. CDR3 bases: TGTGCCATCAACGGTTTGCAGGGGGGCGAGCAGTACTTC. This translates into CAINGLQGGEQYF.

In its sample, this clonotype is medium-sized. This chain links TRBV6-2 or TRBV6-3 with TRBJ1-5; possibly TRBD1 for D (5 bases). Germline values: CDR1 MNHEY, CDR2 SVGEGT. There are 17 residues in the CDR3. Trimming pared 5 bases from V and 2 bases from J, leaving 19 bases between. The CDR3 nucleotides read TGTGCCAGCAGTCGACCCACCAGGGCCGCGGGCAATCAGCCCCAGCATTTT. Translating it yields CASSRPTRAAGNQPQHF.

This chain uses TRBV20-1 with TRBJ1-1; D ambiguous. The CDR3 is 12 amino acids. Trimming removed 0 bases from V and 7 bases from J, with 9 bases in between. In germline, CDR1 is DFQATT, CDR2 SNEGSKA (reference sequence). CDR3 bases: TGCAGTGCTAGAGATCGACGGGATGAAGCTTTCTTT. Its translation: CSARDRRDEAFF.

This chain uses TRBV5-5 with TRBJ1-1; no definite D call. Germline-derived CDR1 and CDR2 are SGHKS and YYEKEE (reference sequence). Trimming shortened V by 1 base and J by 6 bases, and 10 bases separated the two germline ends. This CDR3 contains 13 residues. The CDR3 loop reads CASSLRVSSEAFF. CDR3 coding DNA: TGTGCCAGCAGCTTGAGGGTTTCCTCTGAAGCTTTCTTT.

The gene calls are TRBV20-1 and TRBJ2-5, with D uncertain. Trimming left V 3 bases short and J 5 bases short, with 10 bases between. This CDR3 comprises 12 residues. Germline CDR1 DFQATT, CDR2 SNEGSKA (reference sequence). CDR3 residues: CSARPIAETQYF. The CDR3 DNA sequence: TGCAGTGCTAGGCCAATCGCCGAGACCCAGTACTTC.

The chain joins TRBV28 to TRBJ1-2; perhaps TRBD1 as D (6 bases). Looked up from germline, CDR1 is MDHEN and CDR2 is SYDVKM. The CDR3 runs 14 residues. Trimming left V 6 bases short and J 8 bases short, with 19 bases between. The CDR3 DNA sequence: TGTGCCAGCAGCCAACTCCAAAGGGGGGGAGGCTACACCTTC. It translates to CASSQLQRGGGYTF.

The gene calls are TRBV14 and TRBJ2-2, with TRBD1 as a possible D gene (6 bases). The CDR3 runs to 15 residues. Trimming shortened V by 3 bases and J by 6 bases, and 14 bases separated the two germline ends. Germline V gene lookup returns CDR1 SGHDN and CDR2 FVKESK. The CDR3 region has the DNA TGTGCCAGCAGCCAGATTACAGGGTTATCCGGGGAGCTGTTTTTT. Its protein is CASSQITGLSGELFF.

In its sample, this clonotype was seen a few times. The chain recombines TRBV20-1 with TRBJ1-1; 9 bases line up with TRBD1. J lost 3 bases, V lost 6 bases, and 11 bases had no gene match. This CDR3 spans 15 amino acids. Per germline, CDR1 DFQATT and CDR2 SNEGSKA (reference sequence). CDR3: CSAGEWTGDHTEAFF. CDR3 DNA sequence: TGCAGTGCAGGGGAGTGGACAGGGGATCACACTGAAGCTTTCTTT.

The chain couples TRBV20-1 to TRBJ2-7; the match to TRBD2 covers 9 bases. Looked up from germline, CDR1 is DFQATT and CDR2 is SNEGSKA (reference sequence). CDR3 length equals 16 residues. The V and J ends lost 0 bases and 0 bases, in that order; junction bases with no gene match: 6. The CDR3 sequence: CSARESPSGASYEQYF. Here the CDR3 DNA reads TGCAGTGCTAGAGAAAGCCCTAGCGGGGCCTCCTACGAGCAGTACTTC.

The CDR3 DNA sequence: TGTGCCAGCTCACCAATGGACAGGTACAATGAGCAGTTCTTC. The encoded protein is CASSPMDRYNEQFF. The rearrangement links TRBV18 to TRBJ2-1, with 7 bases lining up with TRBD1. The CDR3 loop spans 14 amino acids. In germline, CDR1 is KGHSH, CDR2 LQKENI. V shed 2 bases and J 4 bases; nucleotides not matched to a gene: 2.

This clonotype was observed a few times. The V gene is TRBV19, the J gene TRBJ1-2; 7 nucleotides line up with TRBD1. The CDR3 has 13 residues. J lost 3 bases, V lost 5 bases, and 3 bases had no gene match. Germline V CDR1 and CDR2: LNHDA, SQIVND (reference sequence). The CDR3 DNA is TGTGCCAGTAGTTTAGGGGGCCACTATGGCTACACCTTC. Translation: CASSLGGHYGYTF.

This clonotype has a single count. This chain connects TRBV6-1 to TRBJ2-1, with 12 positions matching TRBD2. V gave up 6 bases and J gave up 6 bases; unmatched junction bases: 6. Germline loops: CDR1 MNHNS, CDR2 SASEGT. The CDR3 extends over 15 amino acids. CDR3 sequence: CASRLTSGGFNEQFF. DNA of the CDR3: TGTGCCAGCAGGCTAACTAGCGGGGGGTTCAATGAGCAGTTCTTC.